The 19 T cell receptor beta chains below were found in one sample sequenced in a study of blood T cells in healthy people across ages. The second PCR ran about 6 to 11 cycles with a sample-barcoded 5' primer and J-beta primers. TCRdb re-called the 5' RACE reads with MiXCR, one entry per CDR3 protein. The sample consists of 550,000 to 650,000 distinct CDR3 sequences, over 25% of them appearing once. Separately, the same data were catalogued under a study of T cells of mothers and their children.

The sequenced sample consisted of blood. These receptors were taken from a boy between 2 and 10 years old in good health.

In its sample, this clonotype was seen a few times. This chain connects TRBV5-1 to TRBJ2-5; TRBD2 matches 7 bases. This CDR3 is built from 15 residues. Germline lookup yields CDR1 SGHRS and CDR2 YFSETQ. V shed 5 bases and J 5 bases; nucleotides not matched to a gene: 12. The CDR3: CASSIVGGTTETQYF. Written as DNA, the CDR3 is TGCGCCAGCAGTATCGTGGGGGGGACGACGGAGACCCAGTACTTC.

The rearrangement links TRBV20-1 to TRBJ2-7; TRBD2 matches at 12 bases. Germline assignment: CDR1 DFQATT and CDR2 SNEGSKA (reference sequence). V gave up 6 bases and J gave up 6 bases; unmatched junction bases: 12. This CDR3 comprises 15 residues. In DNA, the CDR3 is TGCAGTGCAACCGGGACTAGCGGGTCCCCGATCGAGCAGTACTTC. Translated: CSATGTSGSPIEQYF.

The V gene is TRBV29-1, the J gene TRBJ1-2; no definite D call. CDR3 size: 10 residues. Germline CDR1 reads SQVTM; CDR2 reads ANQGSEA. V was cut by 6 bases and J by 6 bases, with 8 bases left in between. The CDR3 region is CSVLTDGYTF. The CDR3 DNA reads as TGCAGCGTGTTGACGGATGGCTACACCTTC.

The chain is built from TRBV29-1 and TRBJ2-7; 12 positions match TRBD1. There are 15 residues in the CDR3. CDR1 and CDR2 (germline): SQVTM, ANQGSEA. The V gene end was trimmed by 3 bases and the J gene end by 3 bases; junction bases not matched to a gene: 6. The CDR3 DNA sequence: TGCAGCGTTGAGTCGGGACAGGGGGCACTCTACGAGCAGTACTTC. Residues: CSVESGQGALYEQYF.

This clonotype has ten or more counts. This rearrangement joins TRBV20-1 to TRBJ2-7, with 7 bases aligning to TRBD2. This CDR3 comprises 14 residues. The V gene's germline CDR1 is DFQATT and CDR2 SNEGSKA (reference sequence). The V segment lost 3 bases and the J segment 2 bases; nucleotides outside the gene matches: 7. CDR3 nucleotides: TGCAGTGCTAGGGGGGGGACGGGAACCTACGAGCAGTACTTC. Translation: CSARGGTGTYEQYF.

This rearrangement joins TRBV5-1 to TRBJ2-7; 8 bases match TRBD1. This CDR3 region has 15 residues. V dropped 0 bases and J dropped 6; count of bases not matched to a gene: 8. From germline, CDR1 is SGHRS and CDR2 YFSETQ. CDR3 sequence reads: CASSLGRTGPSEQYF. The CDR3 nucleotides are TGCGCCAGCAGCTTGGGTAGGACAGGGCCCTCCGAGCAGTACTTC.

This clonotype has more than one count but fewer than ten. This chain joins TRBV29-1 and TRBJ1-4; 8 nucleotides line up with TRBD1. This CDR3 comprises 15 residues. From germline, CDR1 is SQVTM and CDR2 ANQGSEA. The V and J ends lost 5 bases and 4 bases, in that order; junction bases with no gene match: 9. The CDR3 nucleotides are TGCAGCGTTTCCCCCAGGGGGCAAAATAATGAAAAACTGTTTTTT. Translation: CSVSPRGQNNEKLFF.

V usage is TRBV5-1 and J usage is TRBJ1-6, with unresolved D. Trimming left V 0 bases short and J 7 bases short, with 17 bases between. The length of the CDR3 is 17 residues. Germline CDR1 SGHRS, CDR2 YFSETQ. DNA for the CDR3: TGCGCCAGCAGCTTGGCAGGACTCGCGGCTGTGAATTCACCCCTCCACTTT. Protein sequence: CASSLAGLAAVNSPLHF.

This clonotype was counted only a few times. J is TRBJ2-7 and V is TRBV27; TRBD2 agrees at 7 bases. The better agreement between TRBJ2-1 and the DNA end casts doubt on the J call. The CDR3 totals 14 residues. Germline-derived CDR1 and CDR2 are MNHEY and SMNVEV (reference sequence). The CDR3, as DNA: TGTGCCAGCAGTTTGGCGGGAGAGGGTAATGAGCAGTTCTTC. This translates into CASSLAGEGNEQFF.

In its sample, this clonotype was seen a few times. This rearrangement joins TRBV7-6 to TRBJ2-5; 9 nucleotides line up with TRBD2. The J call may be wrong; the DNA end is better matched by TRBJ2-1. This CDR3 comprises 15 residues. Germline CDR1 SGHVS, CDR2 FNYEAQ. The CDR3 protein is CASNLGTSGRNEQFF. In nucleotides, the CDR3 is TGTGCCAGCAACTTGGGCACTAGCGGGCGTAATGAGCAGTTCTTC.

This chain uses TRBV20-1 with TRBJ2-1; D remains ambiguous. Trimming shortened V by 5 bases and J by 1 base, and 9 bases separated the two germline ends. The CDR3 runs to 13 residues. Germline lookup yields CDR1 DFQATT and CDR2 SNEGSKA (reference sequence). The CDR3 sequence is CSAPLRSYNEQFF. CDR3 sequence (DNA): TGCAGTGCTCCCCTCCGGTCCTACAATGAGCAGTTCTTC.

This clonotype was counted only a few times. This chain joins TRBV6-2 or TRBV6-3 and TRBJ2-5; maybe TRBD2 (5 bases). Deletions cut 7 bases from V and 2 bases from J, with 17 bases between. The CDR3 spans 15 residues. CDR1 is MNHEY and CDR2 is SVGEGT in the germline V gene. The CDR3, as DNA: TGTGCCAGCAAATGGTCCGCGAGGGTTCAAGAGACCCAGTACTTC. Its protein is CASKWSARVQETQYF.

This chain joins TRBV10-3 and TRBJ2-7, with TRBD2 matching 11 bases. V lost 0 bases to trimming and J lost 4 bases; unmatched junction nucleotides: 2. Germline V gene sequence: CDR1 ENHRY, CDR2 SYGVKD. The CDR3 totals 15 residues. Written as DNA, the CDR3 is TGTGCCATCAGTGAGTCAGGGACTAGCGGTTACGAGCAGTACTTC. Translation gives CAISESGTSGYEQYF.

The sample holds a few counts of this clonotype. The chain carries TRBV20-1 and TRBJ2-5, with 9 nucleotides matching TRBD2. The CDR3 is 13 amino acids. The junction had 4 bases not matched to a gene; V was cut back by 4 bases and J by 4 bases. CDR1 and CDR2 from the germline V gene are DFQATT and SNEGSKA (reference sequence). CDR3 bases: TGCAGTGCTAAAAATAGCGGGAGAGAGACCCAGTACTTC. It specifies CSAKNSGRETQYF.

The J gene is TRBJ2-1, the V gene TRBV5-1; TRBD2 aligns across 15 bases. V shed 6 bases, J shed 3 bases, and the junction held 13 bases outside the gene matches. The CDR3 has 19 amino acids. The germline gives CDR1 SGHRS, CDR2 YFSETQ. The CDR3 region is CASTPLRGTSGRFYNEQFF. The CDR3 DNA follows: TGCGCCAGCACCCCCCTCCGAGGGACTAGCGGGAGGTTCTACAATGAGCAGTTCTTC.

This clonotype was recorded a few times. This chain joins TRBV4-1 and TRBJ2-7, with 8 nucleotides matching TRBD2. V lost 4 bases to trimming and J lost 0 bases; unmatched junction nucleotides: 5. Germline V lookup: CDR1 MGHRA, CDR2 YSYEKL. This CDR3 comprises 15 residues. The CDR3 region is CASSLTAGVSYEQYF. In DNA form, the CDR3 reads TGCGCCAGCAGCCTCACAGCGGGGGTCTCCTACGAGCAGTACTTC.

The chain recombines TRBV6-6 with TRBJ1-4, with 7 bases fitting TRBD1. This CDR3 is 15 amino acids long. Trimming removed 5 bases from V and 11 bases from J; junction bases left unmatched: 14. Germline V CDR1 and CDR2: MNHNY, SVGAGI (reference sequence). CDR3 region: CASSTTGNPFGKLFF. Here the CDR3 DNA reads TGTGCCAGCAGTACGACAGGGAACCCCTTCGGGAAACTGTTTTTT.

Only a few counts were recorded for this clonotype. The V and J genes are TRBV9 and TRBJ2-5; TRBD1 agrees at 8 bases. The V gene end was trimmed by 2 bases and the J gene end by 5 bases; junction bases not matched to a gene: 8. This CDR3 has 15 residues. Germline V gives CDR1 SGDLS, CDR2 YYNGEE. CDR3 loop: CASSVAAGGRETQYF. The CDR3 DNA reads TGTGCCAGCAGCGTCGCAGCAGGGGGCCGGGAGACCCAGTACTTC.

J is TRBJ2-7 and V is TRBV27, with 9 bases fitting TRBD1. The ends lost 3 bases at V and 8 bases at J; junction bases unmatched: 2. The CDR3 runs 12 residues. CDR1 is MNHEY, CDR2 SMNVEV, per germline (reference sequence). CDR3 amino acids: CASSFGTGKQYF. The CDR3 DNA is TGTGCCAGCAGTTTTGGGACAGGGAAGCAGTACTTC.